These 13 T cell receptor beta chains were sequenced from one sample in a study of blood T cell repertoires in COVID-19. Measured with immunoSEQ multiplex PCR; TCRdb has only the in-frame clones, and not every one. The sample lists around 270,000 clones; 88% were seen once. The sequencing input was peripheral blood. These receptors were obtained from a man aged 55-75 years who had recovered from COVID-19.

V usage is TRBV5-4 and J usage is TRBJ1-2; D call uncertain. Trimming took 2 bases from V and 5 from J, leaving 13 bases between them. The CDR3 covers 14 residues. Germline V gene data show CDR1 as SGHNT and CDR2 as YYREEE (reference sequence). The CDR3 is CASSFLAGRYGYTF. The CDR3 DNA reads TGTGCCAGCAGCTTCTTGGCGGGAAGGTATGGCTACACCTTC.

The chain uses TRBV3-1 (or the pseudogene TRBV3-2) and TRBJ1-2; D unclear. CDR3 size: 13 residues. CDR1 and CDR2 from the germline V gene are LGHDT and YNNKEL (reference sequence). V was pared by 0 bases and J by 8 bases, with 10 bases between. CDR3 residues: CASSQEGRRGYTF. CDR3 DNA sequence: TGTGCCAGCAGCCAAGAAGGCAGGCGAGGCTACACCTTC.

The rearrangement joins TRBV29-1 to TRBJ1-2, with D possibly TRBD1 on 5 matching bases. The V and J ends lost 0 bases and 6 bases respectively, with 17 bases between them. Per the germline V gene, CDR1 is SQVTM and CDR2 is ANQGSEA. The CDR3 runs 15 residues. CDR3 DNA sequence: TGCAGCGTTGAAGATCTGGCAGGGTTTATACATGGCTACACCTTC. The encoded protein is CSVEDLAGFIHGYTF.

V gene TRBV4-2 combines with J gene TRBJ2-3, with TRBD2 identical over 9 bases. The CDR3 is made up of 16 amino acids. Per germline, CDR1 LGHNA and CDR2 YNFKEQ. V dropped 0 bases and J dropped 6; count of bases not matched to a gene: 7. The CDR3 nucleotides are TGTGCCAGCAGCCAAGAACAGCGGGGGGCCCCCGATACGCAGTATTTT. It codes for CASSQEQRGAPDTQYF.

V gene TRBV4-2 combines with J gene TRBJ1-2; tentative D call: TRBD1 (5 bases). The CDR3 runs to 14 residues. Trimming left V 1 base short and J 8 bases short, with 14 bases between. CDR1 and CDR2 from the germline V gene are LGHNA and YNFKEQ. CDR3 DNA: TGTGCCAGCAGCCAAGTCAGGCAGGGCGGAGGCTACACCTTC. This translates into CASSQVRQGGGYTF.

The gene calls are TRBV29-1 and TRBJ1-2; unclear D gene. Germline V lookup: CDR1 SQVTM, CDR2 ANQGSEA. Between the trimmed V and J ends, which lost 3 bases and 5 bases, there was a span of 19 bases. This CDR3 contains 15 residues. The DNA for the CDR3 is TGCAGCGTTGACGGGGTAGGGAGCGACCTGTATGGCTACACCTTC. Amino acid sequence: CSVDGVGSDLYGYTF.

The sample holds one count of this clone. V gene TRBV2 combines with J gene TRBJ1-1; D is uncertain. In germline, CDR1 is SNHLY, CDR2 FYNNEI. The V and J ends lost 8 bases and 0 bases respectively, with 13 bases between them. The CDR3 length is 14 residues. The CDR3 here is CASGRAKMNTEAFF. The CDR3 DNA follows: TGTGCCAGCGGGAGGGCCAAAATGAACACTGAAGCTTTCTTT.

The table lists this clone with a count of one. The chain couples TRBV7-6 to TRBJ2-1; 9 bases line up with TRBD2. The germline V gene encodes CDR1 SGHVS and CDR2 FNYEAQ. Trimming at V came to 5 bases and at J to 3 bases, leaving 8 bases not matched to a gene. The CDR3 spans 16 residues. CDR3 in DNA: TGTGCCAGCAGCCCCTTAGCGGGGGACCGCTACAATGAGCAGTTCTTC. Its protein product is CASSPLAGDRYNEQFF.

The rearrangement joins TRBV19 to TRBJ1-6; D might be TRBD1 (5 bases). The V gene lost 6 bases and the J gene lost 13 bases, with 22 bases spanning the gap. CDR3 length equals 15 residues. From germline, CDR1 is LNHDA and CDR2 SQIVND (reference sequence). CDR3 residues: CASRGTAVRSSPLHF. CDR3 bases: TGTGCCAGTAGGGGGACTGCCGTCCGGTCGTCGCCCCTCCACTTT.

J is TRBJ1-2 and V is TRBV19; 12 positions agree with TRBD1. Germline-derived CDR1 and CDR2 are LNHDA and SQIVND (reference sequence). V lost 6 bases, J lost 4 bases, and 9 bases stayed unmatched. This CDR3 comprises 16 residues. The CDR3: CASSYGTGGPLYGYTF. CDR3 DNA sequence: TGTGCCAGTAGCTACGGGACAGGGGGCCCCCTCTATGGCTACACCTTC.

The chain links TRBV9 to TRBJ2-5, with 9 bases that match TRBD2. J gave up 4 bases and V 4 bases, and 14 bases lay outside the gene matches. This CDR3 has 17 amino acids. The V gene's germline CDR1 is SGDLS and CDR2 YYNGEE. CDR3 region: CASSLRAGGGLGETQYF. As DNA, the CDR3 is TGTGCCAGCAGCTTAAGAGCGGGGGGAGGGTTAGGAGAGACCCAGTACTTC.

The CDR3 is CASSQSDSTGELFF. The CDR3 nucleotides are TGTGCCAGCAGCCAGTCGGACAGCACCGGGGAGCTGTTTTTT. V usage is TRBV4-2 and J usage is TRBJ2-2, with a weak D call TRBD1 (6 bases). The CDR3 totals 14 residues. CDR1 is LGHNA and CDR2 is YNFKEQ in the germline V gene. V was cut by 3 bases and J by 4 bases, with 9 bases left in between.

The chain links TRBV30 to TRBJ2-2, with D possibly being TRBD2 (6 bases). Germline V gene data show CDR1 as GTSNPN and CDR2 as SVGIG (reference sequence). CDR3 length: 14 residues. The V end lost 4 bases, the J end lost 4 bases, and 13 bases lay between the germline ends. The DNA of the CDR3 is TGTGCCTGGACCCGGCGGGGACTCACCGGGGAGCTGTTTTTT. Protein: CAWTRRGLTGELFF.